This T cell receptor beta chain is drawn from a study of cytomegalovirus exposure and HLA in healthy donors. Germline trimming cut 4 bases from V and 0 bases from J; bases unmatched to any gene: 6. Germline V lookup: CDR1 SQVTM, CDR2 ANQGSEA. The CDR3 length is 17 residues. Note on this clone: Antigen unknown.

It was with 60 Vbeta and 13 Jbeta primers that the PCR ran. In the original analysis: A later analysis tallied about 80 million unique TCR beta chains, around 9.9 million of them shared. Libraries were prepared by immunoSEQ multiplex PCR; TCRdb keeps only in-frame clonotypes and omits some of them. V, J and clone size are taken as reported in that table, and D and trimming were inferred from the DNA itself. The table records 150,000 or so clones, roughly 76% of them present only once. Overall study findings and caveats: Within an earlier analysis, most TCR beta V segments proved productive either about 90% or about 30% of the time. Cytomegalovirus-associated TCR beta chains were listed, numbering some 150. Reports state that TCR beta sequences accurately predicted most subjects' HLA-A and HLA-B alleles.

The TCR sequence derives from a female donor in good health and CMV-seronegative. The chain employs TRBV29-1 and TRBJ2-3; 14 positions match TRBD2. Material for sequencing was PBMCs. As DNA, the CDR3 is TGCAGCGTTGGAGGGACTAGCGGGGGTGCTAGCACAGATACGCAGTATTTT. It is translated as CSVGGTSGGASTDTQYF.